This T cell receptor beta chain originates from a study of human thymus T cells. Study results and caveats: Thymic repertoires overlap heavily among unrelated individuals, related research has reported. Biased V and J segment usage appeared in thymus and peripheral blood.

The study used thymus tissue resected during corrective heart surgery. Donors were healthy Finnish infants having corrective surgery for congenital heart defects. Germline CDR1 is MRHNA and CDR2 is SNTAGT. The CDR3 has 15 amino acids. V lost 9 bases and J lost 0, with 18 bases in between. The protocol was immunoSEQ multiplex PCR, while the TCRdb copy is restricted to in-frame clones and leaves out a portion. The sample has tens of thousands of clones; 85% to 95% are singletons. As for this clone: Its cognate antigen is unknown.

The chain links TRBV6-4 to TRBJ2-7; tentatively, D is TRBD2 (6 bases). The TCR originated in a girl less than two years old with a congenital heart defect but otherwise immunologically healthy. The sample comprised thymus tissue. The CDR3 DNA is TGTGCCAGGTCTCGACTAGTGGGAGACTCCTACGAGCAGTACTTC. Its translation: CARSRLVGDSYEQYF.